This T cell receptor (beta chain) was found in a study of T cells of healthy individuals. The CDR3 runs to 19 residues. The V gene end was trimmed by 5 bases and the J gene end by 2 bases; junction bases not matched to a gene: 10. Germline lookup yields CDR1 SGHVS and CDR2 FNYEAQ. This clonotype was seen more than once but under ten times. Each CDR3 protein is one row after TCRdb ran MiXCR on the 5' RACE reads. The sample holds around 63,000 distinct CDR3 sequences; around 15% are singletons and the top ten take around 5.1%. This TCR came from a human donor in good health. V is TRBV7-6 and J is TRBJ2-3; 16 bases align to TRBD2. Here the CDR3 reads CASSRFGTSGRALTDTQYF. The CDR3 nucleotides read TGTGCCAGCAGCCGGTTCGGGACTAGCGGGAGGGCCCTCACAGATACGCAGTATTTT.